The 20 T cell receptor beta chains below come from one sample, sequenced in a study of CD8 T cells in ankylosing spondylitis (dated by TCRdb to 2015 to 2018). The full study reports these points: A TCR beta motif made up of several highly homologous amino acid variants appeared to be characteristic of blood from ankylosing spondylitis patients.

For these TCRs, the target antigens are not known. The method was 5' RACE. The reads were generated on an Illumina HiSeq 2500. TCRdb took the public reads, trimmed them with fastp at Q25, ran MiXCR for clone calling and kept in-frame beta chains. Every entry covers one CDR3 protein and lists the most common genes and DNA from its rows. For this sample the table gives fewer than 500,000 distinct CDR3 sequences, of which 25% to 30% were detected only once. The leading ten clones occupy about 0.9% of the sample. The material sequenced was blood, either unsorted or a sorted T cell fraction (not recorded which). These receptors all stem from a male donor with ankylosing spondylitis.

The chain recombines TRBV5-1 with TRBJ1-2; unclear D gene. The germline V gene encodes CDR1 SGHRS and CDR2 YFSETQ. Trimming removed 4 bases from V and 2 bases from J, with 12 bases in between. The CDR3 has 14 residues. The CDR3 sequence: CASSPRTRNYGYTF. The CDR3 DNA is TGCGCCAGCAGCCCAAGGACGAGGAACTATGGCTACACCTTC.

V usage is TRBV15 and J usage is TRBJ2-7; 10 bases are shared with TRBD1. From germline, CDR1 is LNHNV and CDR2 YYDKDF (reference sequence). J was trimmed by 4 bases and V by 1 base; bases with no gene match: 10. The CDR3 is 17 residues long. The chain's CDR3 is CATSRAGRTGGFYEQYF. DNA of the CDR3: TGTGCCACCAGCAGAGCGGGACGGACAGGGGGTTTTTACGAGCAGTACTTC.

The CDR3 nucleotides read TGCAGTGCCCCTACAGGGGGGATCACCGGGGAGCTGTTTTTT. It codes for CSAPTGGITGELFF. The gene calls are TRBV20-1 and TRBJ2-2; TRBD1 matches at 8 bases. With 6 bases clipped from V and 4 bases from J, the junction kept 7 bases outside the gene matches. The CDR3 consists of 14 residues. Per the germline V gene, CDR1 is DFQATT and CDR2 is SNEGSKA (reference sequence).

The V gene is TRBV6-1, the J gene TRBJ1-1; 10 nucleotides match TRBD1. The V gene's germline CDR1 is MNHNS and CDR2 SASEGT. This CDR3 comprises 13 residues. V shed 5 bases and J 8 bases; nucleotides not matched to a gene: 5. The CDR3 sequence is CASSPRGQGEAFF. CDR3 in DNA: TGTGCCAGCAGTCCTAGGGGACAGGGGGAAGCTTTCTTT.

The chain uses TRBV20-1 and TRBJ2-1; D is possibly TRBD1 (5 bases). Germline assignment: CDR1 DFQATT and CDR2 SNEGSKA (reference sequence). This CDR3 region has 12 residues. With 5 bases removed from V and 5 bases from J, the gap between germline ends came to 10 bases. The CDR3 region has the DNA TGCAGTGCTCGAAGACAGCACAATGAGCAGTTCTTC. The encoded protein is CSARRQHNEQFF.

The genes are TRBV20-1 and TRBJ2-1; TRBD2 agrees at 7 bases. This CDR3 spans 14 amino acids. CDR1 is DFQATT, CDR2 SNEGSKA, per germline (reference sequence). Trimming cost V 0 bases and J 6 bases; bases outside gene matches: 5. In DNA form, the CDR3 reads TGCAGTGCTAGAGATATAGCGGGCATCAATGAGCAGTTCTTC. Translation gives CSARDIAGINEQFF.

This clonotype was detected only a few times. The chain is built from TRBV20-1 and TRBJ2-5; TRBD2 aligns across 10 bases. This CDR3 has 16 residues. Germline-derived CDR1 and CDR2 are DFQATT and SNEGSKA (reference sequence). Losses at the gene ends were 4 bases for V and 3 bases for J; bases not matched to a gene: 11. The CDR3 DNA is TGCAGTGCTATCCACCCGACTAGCGGGCGTGAAGAGACCCAGTACTTC. Its translation: CSAIHPTSGREETQYF.

The chain is built from TRBV7-8 and TRBJ2-3, with a possible D match to TRBD1 (7 bases). This CDR3 has 16 residues. Germline V gives CDR1 SGHVS, CDR2 FQNEAQ. V lost 3 bases and J lost 3, with 16 bases in between. CDR3 DNA sequence: TGTGCCAGCAGCTTGTTCTCAGGGGGGAGGACAGATACGCAGTATTTT. The encoded protein is CASSLFSGGRTDTQYF.

This clonotype was picked up a small number of times. The chain uses TRBV2 and TRBJ2-5, with D possibly TRBD2 on 6 matching bases. Germline V gene sequence: CDR1 SNHLY, CDR2 FYNNEI. Trimming left V 6 bases short and J 1 base short, with 12 bases between. The CDR3 has 14 amino acids. This chain's CDR3 is CASSATSIQETQYF. CDR3 nucleotide sequence: TGTGCCAGCAGCGCCACTAGCATCCAAGAGACCCAGTACTTC.

This clonotype was seen a handful of times. The CDR3 coding sequence is TGCGCCAGCAGAGGCCAGGGGTGGACTGAAGCTTTCTTT. Protein sequence: CASRGQGWTEAFF. This chain connects TRBV5-1 to TRBJ1-1; a possible D gene is TRBD1 (6 bases). V dropped 5 bases and J dropped 5 bases, with 13 bases sitting between them. This CDR3 has 13 residues. The germline gives CDR1 SGHRS, CDR2 YFSETQ. Based on the CDR3 plus reference TRBV5-1 and TRBJ1-1, the full variable domain is KAGVTQTPRYLIKTRGQQVTLSCSPISGHRSVSWYQQTPGQGLQFLFEYFSETQRNKGNFPGRFSGRQFSNSRSEMNVSTLELGDSALYLCASRGQGWTEAFFGQGTRLTVV.

This clonotype was counted ten times or more. The V call is TRBV11-2, the J call TRBJ2-7, with 7 positions matching TRBD2. Germline loops: CDR1 SGHAT, CDR2 FQNNGV. CDR3 length: 16 residues. V shed 6 bases and J 4 bases; nucleotides not matched to a gene: 15. CDR3 loop: CASRSLGRAGRYEQYF. The CDR3 DNA reads TGTGCCAGCAGGTCCCTCGGTCGAGCGGGACGGTACGAGCAGTACTTC.

The chain is built from TRBV5-1 and TRBJ2-7; TRBD1 or TRBD2 may be the D gene (5 bases each). This CDR3 spans 12 amino acids. Per the germline V gene, CDR1 is SGHRS and CDR2 is YFSETQ. V was trimmed by 2 bases and J by 5 bases, leaving 8 bases between them. For the CDR3, the DNA is TGCGCCAGCAGCTTCTGGGGGAACGAGCAGTACTTC. It is translated as CASSFWGNEQYF.

The chain joins TRBV12-3 or TRBV12-4 to TRBJ2-7; D may match TRBD1 or TRBD2 (5 bases each). The CDR3 has 14 residues. V was cut by 6 bases and J by 1 base, with 13 bases left in between. CDR3 DNA sequence: TGTGCCAGCAGCTACACAGGAGGATCCTACGAGCAGTACTTC. Translation: CASSYTGGSYEQYF.

The chain's CDR3 is CASSRTLESYEQYF. Written as DNA, the CDR3 is TGTGCCAGCAGCAGGACACTGGAGTCCTACGAGCAGTACTTC. The chain uses TRBV2 and TRBJ2-7; TRBD1 is a possible D gene (5 bases). The CDR3 runs to 14 residues. From germline, CDR1 is SNHLY and CDR2 FYNNEI. The V end lost 6 bases, the J end lost 1 base, and 13 bases lay between the germline ends.

The CDR3 spells CSASGQGVYYGYTF. DNA of the CDR3: TGCAGTGCTAGTGGGCAGGGGGTGTACTATGGCTACACCTTC. This chain connects TRBV20-1 to TRBJ1-2; 7 bases align to TRBD1. The germline V gene encodes CDR1 DFQATT and CDR2 SNEGSKA (reference sequence). J gave up 3 bases and V 3 bases, and 7 bases lay outside the gene matches. The CDR3 length is 14 residues.

V and J are TRBV4-1 and TRBJ1-2; the D is unclear. This CDR3 spans 15 amino acids. CDR1 is MGHRA, CDR2 YSYEKL, per germline. With 4 bases removed from V and 4 bases from J, the gap between germline ends came to 16 bases. CDR3 in DNA: TGCGCCAGCAGCCTCGCCGGGTTGTTCGGCTATGGCTACACCTTC. Translating it yields CASSLAGLFGYGYTF.

The chain uses TRBV10-3 and TRBJ2-3; TRBD2 is a possible D gene (6 bases). The CDR3 totals 13 residues. The germline V gene encodes CDR1 ENHRY and CDR2 SYGVKD. With 3 bases removed from V and 14 bases from J, the gap between germline ends came to 18 bases. CDR3 coding DNA: TGTGCCATCAGTGACCCTAGCGCATATAGGATGTATTTT. Amino acid sequence: CAISDPSAYRMYF.

V and J are TRBV10-3 and TRBJ2-1; D unclear. The germline V gene has CDR1 ENHRY and CDR2 SYGVKD. The CDR3 spans 13 residues. Trimming removed 6 bases from V and 6 bases from J, with 12 bases in between. The CDR3 region has the DNA TGTGCCATCAGCTCAGAGAAGGGCAATGAGCAGTTCTTC. This gives the protein CAISSEKGNEQFF.

This clonotype has only a few counts. This sequence joins TRBV13 and TRBJ1-5, with D unresolved. In germline, CDR1 is PRHDT, CDR2 FYEKMQ (reference sequence). The CDR3 loop spans 15 amino acids. V gave up 5 bases and J gave up 2 bases, with 13 bases separating them. The CDR3 sequence is CASSLYSGGNQPQHF. DNA for the CDR3: TGTGCCAGCAGCCTGTATTCGGGAGGCAATCAGCCCCAGCATTTT.

Only a few counts were recorded for this clonotype. The V and J genes are TRBV2 and TRBJ1-2; no reliable D call. V lost 8 bases to trimming and J lost 3 bases, with 16 bases between them. The CDR3 runs to 14 residues. Germline CDR1 is SNHLY and CDR2 is FYNNEI. In nucleotides, the CDR3 is TGTGCCAGCGCAGTGGCACCGCGTGACTATGGCTACACCTTC. Its translation: CASAVAPRDYGYTF. The variable domain in full, with the rest retrieved from reference TRBV2 and TRBJ1-2, is EPEVTQTPSHQVTQMGQEVILRCVPISNHLYFYWYRQILGQKVEFLVSFYNNEISEKSEIFDDQFSVERPDGSNFTLKIRSTKLEDSAMYFCASAVAPRDYGYTFGSGTRLTVV.